A selection of T cell receptor beta chains follows, all from one sample in a study of blood T cell repertoires in COVID-19. Assay: immunoSEQ multiplex PCR; the TCRdb copy retains only in-frame clones and omits some. The repertoire holds almost 250,000 clones, with 86% as singletons. Specimen: peripheral blood. The receptors stem from a woman of 80 years or more with COVID-19, enrolled during active disease. CDR3s include the opening cysteine and the closing phenylalanine or tryptophan. Fields, in order: J gene, V gene, clone size, D gene, CDR3 DNA, CDR3 protein. The D gene is left open where the match is weak. Rows may omit the clone size; those that give it use once, few, many or a size class.

j_gene: TRBJ2-2; v_gene: TRBV5-5; abundance: NA; d_gene: NA; CDR3nt: TGTGCCAGCAGCTTAGGTTCGGAGACCGGGGAGCTGTTTTTT; CDR3aa: CASSLGSETGELFF
j_gene: TRBJ2-7; v_gene: TRBV6-5; abundance: NA; d_gene: TRBD1; CDR3nt: TGTGCCAGCAGTTACAGGGACAGGGGATTCTACGAGCAGTACTTC; CDR3aa: CASSYRDRGFYEQYF
j_gene: TRBJ1-4; v_gene: TRBV5-1; abundance: once; d_gene: NA; CDR3nt: TGCGCCAGCAGCAAGGCAGGGCCCCAAACAACTAATGAAAAACTGTTTTTT; CDR3aa: CASSKAGPQTTNEKLFF
j_gene: TRBJ1-5; v_gene: TRBV19; abundance: NA; d_gene: NA; CDR3nt: TGTGCCAGTAGTCCCCCAGGGAAAAGGAGTCAGCCCCAGCATTTT; CDR3aa: CASSPPGKRSQPQHF
j_gene: TRBJ2-5; v_gene: TRBV7-2; abundance: NA; d_gene: NA; CDR3nt: TGTGCCAGCAGCCCCTCAACAGGTTCCCAAGAGACCCAGTACTTC; CDR3aa: CASSPSTGSQETQYF
j_gene: TRBJ1-2; v_gene: TRBV6-4; abundance: NA; d_gene: TRBD1; CDR3nt: TGTGCCAGCAGTGGGACAGGGGGCAATGGCTACACCTTC; CDR3aa: CASSGTGGNGYTF
j_gene: TRBJ2-3; v_gene: TRBV2; abundance: NA; d_gene: NA; CDR3nt: TGTGCCAGCAGTTCGGCGGCTTGGAAGCGGGTAACGCAGTATTTT; CDR3aa: CASSSAAWKRVTQYF
j_gene: TRBJ1-1; v_gene: TRBV15; abundance: NA; d_gene: TRBD1; CDR3nt: TGTGCCACCAGTTCAGACAGGGCCCGACTTCCGGCTTTCTTT; CDR3aa: CATSSDRARLPAFF
j_gene: TRBJ2-7; v_gene: TRBV6-1; abundance: NA; d_gene: TRBD1; CDR3nt: TGTGCCAGCAGTGAAGCGCCACAGGGGGTCTCCTACGAGCAGTACTTC; CDR3aa: CASSEAPQGVSYEQYF
j_gene: TRBJ1-6; v_gene: TRBV11-2; abundance: NA; d_gene: NA; CDR3nt: TGTGCCAGCAGCTTGCAGGGGTATTCACCCCTCCACTTT; CDR3aa: CASSLQGYSPLHF
j_gene: TRBJ1-4; v_gene: TRBV21-1; abundance: NA; d_gene: NA; CDR3nt: TGTGCCAGCAGCAAATTGGGGTCGGGGACAGTGACAACTAATGAAAAACTGTTTTTT; CDR3aa: CASSKLGSGTVTTNEKLFF
j_gene: TRBJ2-1; v_gene: TRBV5-1; abundance: once; d_gene: NA; CDR3nt: TGCGCCAGCAGCTTGGCCTATGATGAGCAGTTCTTC; CDR3aa: CASSLAYDEQFF
j_gene: TRBJ2-5; v_gene: TRBV7-2; abundance: NA; d_gene: TRBD2; CDR3nt: TGTGCCAGCAGCTTAGTCGGGGGGAAAGAGACCCAGTACTTC; CDR3aa: CASSLVGGKETQYF
j_gene: TRBJ1-6; v_gene: TRBV30; abundance: NA; d_gene: NA; CDR3nt: TGTGCCTGGAGAGCGGGGAGAAATTCACCCCTCCACTTT; CDR3aa: CAWRAGRNSPLHF
j_gene: TRBJ2-1; v_gene: TRBV7-2; abundance: NA; d_gene: TRBD2; CDR3nt: TGTGCCAGCAGCTTAGGGACTAGCGGAAACAATGAGCAGTTCTTC; CDR3aa: CASSLGTSGNNEQFF
j_gene: TRBJ1-1; v_gene: TRBV9; abundance: once; d_gene: NA; CDR3nt: TGTGCCAGCAGCGTAGGCCGGGAGACTGAAGCTTTCTTT; CDR3aa: CASSVGRETEAFF
j_gene: TRBJ1-2; v_gene: TRBV5-4; abundance: NA; d_gene: NA; CDR3nt: TGTGCCAGCAGCTTGGAAGAGCTCTATGGCTACACCTTC; CDR3aa: CASSLEELYGYTF
j_gene: TRBJ1-1; v_gene: TRBV18; abundance: NA; d_gene: TRBD1; CDR3nt: TGTGCCAGCTCAGCGGCAGGGGGCATGAACACTGAAGCTTTCTTT; CDR3aa: CASSAAGGMNTEAFF
j_gene: TRBJ1-5; v_gene: TRBV19; abundance: few; d_gene: NA; CDR3nt: TGTGCCAGTAGTATGATTGGGGAGGGAAGCAATCAGCCCCAGCATTTT; CDR3aa: CASSMIGEGSNQPQHF
j_gene: TRBJ2-5; v_gene: TRBV6-2/TRBV6-3; abundance: NA; d_gene: NA; CDR3nt: TGTGCCAGCAGTAGGGACTTTCAAGAGACCCAGTACTTC; CDR3aa: CASSRDFQETQYF
j_gene: TRBJ1-3; v_gene: TRBV5-1; abundance: NA; d_gene: TRBD1; CDR3nt: TGCGCCAGCAGACCAAGTACAGGGGGCTCCGGAAACACCATATATTTT; CDR3aa: CASRPSTGGSGNTIYF
j_gene: TRBJ1-5; v_gene: TRBV28; abundance: NA; d_gene: TRBD1; CDR3nt: TGTGCCAGCGCGGTTCAGGGGGGCAATCAGCCCCAGCATTTT; CDR3aa: CASAVQGGNQPQHF
j_gene: TRBJ1-2; v_gene: TRBV28; abundance: NA; d_gene: TRBD1; CDR3nt: TGTGCCAGCAGTTTTCGGGACAGCCGGAGCTATGGCTACACCTTC; CDR3aa: CASSFRDSRSYGYTF
j_gene: TRBJ2-3; v_gene: TRBV2; abundance: NA; d_gene: TRBD1; CDR3nt: TGTGCCAGCAGGGTGCTGACAGGGCGCACAGATACGCAGTATTTT; CDR3aa: CASRVLTGRTDTQYF
j_gene: TRBJ2-2; v_gene: TRBV7-2; abundance: once; d_gene: TRBD2; CDR3nt: TGTGCCAGCAGCTCAGGGAGGGTCCTAGCCGGGGAGCTGTTTTTT; CDR3aa: CASSSGRVLAGELFF
j_gene: TRBJ2-1; v_gene: TRBV7-3; abundance: once; d_gene: TRBD2; CDR3nt: TGTGCCAGCAGCTTAAGCGGCGGGGGGTACAATGAGCAGTTCTTC; CDR3aa: CASSLSGGGYNEQFF
j_gene: TRBJ1-2; v_gene: TRBV28; abundance: NA; d_gene: TRBD1; CDR3nt: TGTGCCAGCAACAGGGGGTCCTTTGGTGATGGCTACACCTTC; CDR3aa: CASNRGSFGDGYTF
j_gene: TRBJ2-1; v_gene: TRBV6-5; abundance: NA; d_gene: NA; CDR3nt: TGTGCCAGCAGTCTATTTCGTACCCAGGGGAATGAGCAGTTCTTC; CDR3aa: CASSLFRTQGNEQFF
j_gene: TRBJ2-5; v_gene: TRBV21-1; abundance: NA; d_gene: NA; CDR3nt: TGTGCCAGCAGCAAAGACCCATGGGGCTCCGGCGGGGGGGCCTGGGATCAAGAGACCCAGTACTTC; CDR3aa: CASSKDPWGSGGGAWDQETQYF
j_gene: TRBJ1-1; v_gene: TRBV7-9; abundance: NA; d_gene: TRBD1; CDR3nt: TGTGCCAGCAGCCCCCGACAGGGGGATAACACTGAAGCTTTCTTT; CDR3aa: CASSPRQGDNTEAFF
j_gene: TRBJ2-7; v_gene: TRBV2; abundance: once; d_gene: NA; CDR3nt: TGTGCCAGCACCCTAGCCTACGAGCAGTACTTC; CDR3aa: CASTLAYEQYF
j_gene: TRBJ2-7; v_gene: TRBV5-6; abundance: NA; d_gene: NA; CDR3nt: TGTGCCAGCAGCTGGAGTGAGGAAGGAAAAAAATACGAGCAGTACTTC; CDR3aa: CASSWSEEGKKYEQYF
j_gene: TRBJ1-4; v_gene: TRBV19; abundance: NA; d_gene: TRBD1; CDR3nt: TGTGCCAGTACCCTAACCAGGGGGCCGAATGAAAAACTGTTTTTT; CDR3aa: CASTLTRGPNEKLFF
j_gene: TRBJ2-5; v_gene: TRBV25-1; abundance: NA; d_gene: TRBD2; CDR3nt: TGTGCCAGCAGTGACCCTAGCGGGAAAGAGACCCAGTACTTC; CDR3aa: CASSDPSGKETQYF
j_gene: TRBJ2-7; v_gene: TRBV5-1; abundance: NA; d_gene: NA; CDR3nt: TGCGCCAGCAGCTTTCTGTCGGGAACCTACGAGCAGTACTTC; CDR3aa: CASSFLSGTYEQYF
j_gene: TRBJ1-1; v_gene: TRBV5-6; abundance: NA; d_gene: TRBD1; CDR3nt: TGTGCCAGCAGCTGGGGAAGGGGGCTAGGAGGGACTGAAGCTTTCTTT; CDR3aa: CASSWGRGLGGTEAFF
j_gene: TRBJ2-7; v_gene: TRBV28; abundance: once; d_gene: TRBD1; CDR3nt: TGTGCCAGCAGCCTCCGGGACAGGGCGGTCTACGAGCAGTACTTC; CDR3aa: CASSLRDRAVYEQYF
j_gene: TRBJ2-7; v_gene: TRBV5-4; abundance: NA; d_gene: NA; CDR3nt: TGTGCCAGCAGCTCCAGGGGTTACGAGCAGTACTTC; CDR3aa: CASSSRGYEQYF
j_gene: TRBJ2-1; v_gene: TRBV18; abundance: once; d_gene: NA; CDR3nt: TGTGCCAGCTCACCAAGGGCAGGGTATGAGCAGTTCTTC; CDR3aa: CASSPRAGYEQFF
j_gene: TRBJ1-1; v_gene: TRBV3-1/TRBV3-2; abundance: NA; d_gene: NA; CDR3nt: TGTGCCAGCAGCCGGAGCATTAGTGACACTGAAGCTTTCTTT; CDR3aa: CASSRSISDTEAFF
j_gene: TRBJ2-1; v_gene: TRBV20-1; abundance: NA; d_gene: TRBD1; CDR3nt: TGCAGTGCTAGTAGCCCGGGACAGGGAGTAGGTGATGAGCAGTTCTTC; CDR3aa: CSASSPGQGVGDEQFF
j_gene: TRBJ2-1; v_gene: TRBV5-4; abundance: NA; d_gene: TRBD1; CDR3nt: TGTGCCAGCAGCGGACGGACAGGGGGCTCCTACAATGAGCAGTTCTTC; CDR3aa: CASSGRTGGSYNEQFF
j_gene: TRBJ1-1; v_gene: TRBV5-1; abundance: NA; d_gene: NA; CDR3nt: TGCGCCAGCAGCTTAAGACAAACAGGGCTCACTGAAGCTTTCTTT; CDR3aa: CASSLRQTGLTEAFF
j_gene: TRBJ2-5; v_gene: TRBV7-7; abundance: NA; d_gene: TRBD2; CDR3nt: TGTGCTAGCAGCTACGCCGGGACTAGAGAAGAGACCCAGTACTTC; CDR3aa: CASSYAGTREETQYF
j_gene: TRBJ1-1; v_gene: TRBV5-1; abundance: NA; d_gene: NA; CDR3nt: TGCGCCAGCAGCTGGACAGAATTGAACACTGAAGCTTTCTTT; CDR3aa: CASSWTELNTEAFF
j_gene: TRBJ2-2; v_gene: TRBV19; abundance: NA; d_gene: TRBD1; CDR3nt: TGTGCCAGCAGTGACAGGGCTTACACCGGGGAGCTGTTTTTT; CDR3aa: CASSDRAYTGELFF
j_gene: TRBJ2-3; v_gene: TRBV4-1; abundance: NA; d_gene: TRBD1; CDR3nt: TGCGCCAGCAGCCGAGATCTAACGGGACAGGGGATAGATACGCAGTATTTT; CDR3aa: CASSRDLTGQGIDTQYF
j_gene: TRBJ2-7; v_gene: TRBV2; abundance: NA; d_gene: NA; CDR3nt: TGTGCCAGCAGTATACTGTTCGAGCAGTACTTC; CDR3aa: CASSILFEQYF
j_gene: TRBJ1-5; v_gene: TRBV3-1/TRBV3-2; abundance: once; d_gene: NA; CDR3nt: TGTGCCAGCAGCCAGGGCCCGAATCAGCCCCAGCATTTT; CDR3aa: CASSQGPNQPQHF
j_gene: TRBJ1-5; v_gene: TRBV28; abundance: once; d_gene: TRBD1; CDR3nt: TGTGCCAGCAGTAGGGACAGGGGACTTAGCAATCAGCCCCAGCATTTT; CDR3aa: CASSRDRGLSNQPQHF
j_gene: TRBJ1-1; v_gene: TRBV28; abundance: NA; d_gene: TRBD1; CDR3nt: TGTGCCAGCAGTGTCGTAGACAGGGGGAGGGGTGAAGCTTTCTTT; CDR3aa: CASSVVDRGRGEAFF
j_gene: TRBJ1-1; v_gene: TRBV7-3; abundance: NA; d_gene: NA; CDR3nt: TGTGCCAGCAGCTCCTCTTTGAGGTCTGAAGCTTTCTTT; CDR3aa: CASSSSLRSEAFF
j_gene: TRBJ1-1; v_gene: TRBV2; abundance: NA; d_gene: TRBD1; CDR3nt: TGTGCCAGCAAAGGGGGCGCGTTGGGTTCTGAAGCTTTCTTT; CDR3aa: CASKGGALGSEAFF
j_gene: TRBJ1-2; v_gene: TRBV6-1; abundance: NA; d_gene: NA; CDR3nt: TGTGCCAGCAGTGAAGGGGGCAGGGATCGAGGCTACACCTTC; CDR3aa: CASSEGGRDRGYTF
j_gene: TRBJ1-5; v_gene: TRBV19; abundance: NA; d_gene: NA; CDR3nt: TGTGCCAGTAGTATAGATCCCGGACATAGCAATCAGCCCCAGCATTTT; CDR3aa: CASSIDPGHSNQPQHF
j_gene: TRBJ2-5; v_gene: TRBV28; abundance: NA; d_gene: TRBD2; CDR3nt: TGTGCCAGCAGATGGCGGGGGGGCCATGAGACCCAGTACTTC; CDR3aa: CASRWRGGHETQYF
j_gene: TRBJ1-1; v_gene: TRBV12-3/TRBV12-4; abundance: once; d_gene: NA; CDR3nt: TGTGCCAGCAGTTTAGGGCAGTTATTTGAAGCTTTCTTT; CDR3aa: CASSLGQLFEAFF
j_gene: TRBJ1-4; v_gene: TRBV28; abundance: NA; d_gene: NA; CDR3nt: TGTGCCAGCAGTGGGAGGGCAGGGGTTGGGAATGAAAAACTGTTTTTT; CDR3aa: CASSGRAGVGNEKLFF
j_gene: TRBJ2-3; v_gene: TRBV7-9; abundance: NA; d_gene: NA; CDR3nt: TGTGCCAGCAGCTCCTTTGATTGGGGTACAGCGGCCTCCCCTGATACGCAGTATTTT; CDR3aa: CASSSFDWGTAASPDTQYF